This T cell receptor beta chain was captured in a study of shared clonotypes between healthy human individuals. The CDR3 has 17 amino acids. V was shortened by 7 bases and J by 0 bases, with 19 bases between the two germline ends. The germline V gene encodes CDR1 LNHDA and CDR2 SQIVND (reference sequence). This table comes from immunoSEQ multiplex PCR, and its TCRdb copy is limited to in-frame clones, with some not included. This sample carries hundreds of thousands of clones, about 74% of them seen once, and the ten largest clones take approximately 1.7%. V usage is TRBV19 and J usage is TRBJ2-1; D may be TRBD1 or TRBD2 (5 bases each). The specimen was memory CD4+ T cells sorted from blood. The subset is: CD45RA-negative fraction. The sequence was obtained from a woman in her 30s in good health. CDR3 amino acids: CASTSSNGAVSYNEQFF. CDR3 nucleotide sequence: TGTGCCAGTACCTCATCAAACGGGGCGGTCTCCTACAATGAGCAGTTCTTC.